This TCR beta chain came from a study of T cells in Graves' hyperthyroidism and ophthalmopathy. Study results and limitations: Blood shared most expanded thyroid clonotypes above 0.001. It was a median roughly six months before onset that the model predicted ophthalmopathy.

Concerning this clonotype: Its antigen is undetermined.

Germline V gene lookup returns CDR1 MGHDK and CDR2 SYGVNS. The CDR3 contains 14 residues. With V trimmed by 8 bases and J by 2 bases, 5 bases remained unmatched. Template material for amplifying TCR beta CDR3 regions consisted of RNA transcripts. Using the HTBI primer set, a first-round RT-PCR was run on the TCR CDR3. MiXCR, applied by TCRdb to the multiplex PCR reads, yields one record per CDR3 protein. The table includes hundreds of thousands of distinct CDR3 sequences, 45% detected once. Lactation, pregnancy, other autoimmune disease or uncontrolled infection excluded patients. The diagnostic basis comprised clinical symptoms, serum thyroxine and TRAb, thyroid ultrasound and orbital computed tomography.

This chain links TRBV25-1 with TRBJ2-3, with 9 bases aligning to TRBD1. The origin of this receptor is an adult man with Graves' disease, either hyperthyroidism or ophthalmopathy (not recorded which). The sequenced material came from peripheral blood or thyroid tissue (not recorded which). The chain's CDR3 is CASSRTGVTDTQYF. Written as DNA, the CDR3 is TGTGCCAGCTCACGGACAGGGGTCACAGATACGCAGTATTTT.